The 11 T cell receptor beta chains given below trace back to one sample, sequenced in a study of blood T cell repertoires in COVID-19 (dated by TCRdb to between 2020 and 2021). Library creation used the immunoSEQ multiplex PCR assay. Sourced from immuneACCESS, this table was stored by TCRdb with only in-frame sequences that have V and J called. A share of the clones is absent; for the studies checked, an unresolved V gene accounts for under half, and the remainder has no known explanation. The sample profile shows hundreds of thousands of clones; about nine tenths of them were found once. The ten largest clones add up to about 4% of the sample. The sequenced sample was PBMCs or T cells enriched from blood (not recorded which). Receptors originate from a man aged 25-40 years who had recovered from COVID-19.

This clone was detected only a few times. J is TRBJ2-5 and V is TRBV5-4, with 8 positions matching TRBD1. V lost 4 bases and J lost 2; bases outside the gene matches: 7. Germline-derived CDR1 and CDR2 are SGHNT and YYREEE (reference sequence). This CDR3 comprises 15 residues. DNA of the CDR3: TGTGCCAGCAGCCTGGCGGACAGGGAGCAAGAGACCCAGTACTTC. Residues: CASSLADREQETQYF.

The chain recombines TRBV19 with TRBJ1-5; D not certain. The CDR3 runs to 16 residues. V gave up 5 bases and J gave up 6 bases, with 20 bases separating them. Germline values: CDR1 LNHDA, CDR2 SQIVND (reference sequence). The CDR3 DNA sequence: TGTGCCAGTAGTCTCCTTGAAGGAAGATGGGCTCAGCCCCAGCATTTT. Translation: CASSLLEGRWAQPQHF.

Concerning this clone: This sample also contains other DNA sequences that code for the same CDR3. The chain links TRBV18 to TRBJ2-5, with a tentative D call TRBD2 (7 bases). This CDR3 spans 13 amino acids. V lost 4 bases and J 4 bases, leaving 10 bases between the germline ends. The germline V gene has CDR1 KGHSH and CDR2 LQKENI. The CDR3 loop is CASSRGGAETQYF. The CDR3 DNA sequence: TGTGCCAGCTCACGGGGGGGCGCAGAGACCCAGTACTTC.

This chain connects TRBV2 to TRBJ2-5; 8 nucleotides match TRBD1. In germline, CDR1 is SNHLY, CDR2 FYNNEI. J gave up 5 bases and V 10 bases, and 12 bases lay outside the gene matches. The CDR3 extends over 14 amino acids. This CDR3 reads CAKQRTQGGETQYF. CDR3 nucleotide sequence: TGTGCCAAGCAGCGGACACAGGGGGGTGAGACCCAGTACTTC. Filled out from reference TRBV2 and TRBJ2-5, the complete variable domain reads EPEVTQTPSHQVTQMGQEVILRCVPISNHLYFYWYRQILGQKVEFLVSFYNNEISEKSEIFDDQFSVERPDGSNFTLKIRSTKLEDSAMYFCAKQRTQGGETQYFGPGTRLLVL.

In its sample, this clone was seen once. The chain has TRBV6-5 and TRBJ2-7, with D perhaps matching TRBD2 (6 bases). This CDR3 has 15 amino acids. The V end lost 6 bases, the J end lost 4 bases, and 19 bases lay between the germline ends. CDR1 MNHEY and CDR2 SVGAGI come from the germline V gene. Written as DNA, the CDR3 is TGTGCCAGCAGAGCCGGGAGCGGAATAACGTACGAGCAGTACTTC. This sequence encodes CASRAGSGITYEQYF.

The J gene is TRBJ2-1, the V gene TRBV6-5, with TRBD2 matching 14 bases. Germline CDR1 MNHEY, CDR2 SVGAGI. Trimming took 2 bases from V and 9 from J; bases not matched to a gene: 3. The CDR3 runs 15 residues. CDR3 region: CASSYQGLAGVEQFF. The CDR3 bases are TGTGCCAGCAGTTACCAGGGACTAGCGGGAGTTGAGCAGTTCTTC.

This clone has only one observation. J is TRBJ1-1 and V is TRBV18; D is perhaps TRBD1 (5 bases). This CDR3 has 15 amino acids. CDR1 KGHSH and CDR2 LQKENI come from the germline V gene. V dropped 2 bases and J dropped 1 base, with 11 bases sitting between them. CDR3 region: CASSPGGAGNTEAFF. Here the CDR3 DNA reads TGTGCCAGCTCACCAGGAGGGGCAGGGAACACTGAAGCTTTCTTT. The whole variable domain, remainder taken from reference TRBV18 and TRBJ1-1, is NAGVMQNPRHLVRRRGQEARLRCSPMKGHSHVYWYRQLPEEGLKFMVYLQKENIIDESGMPKERFSAEFPKEGPSILRIQQVVRGDSAAYFCASSPGGAGNTEAFFGQGTRLTVV.

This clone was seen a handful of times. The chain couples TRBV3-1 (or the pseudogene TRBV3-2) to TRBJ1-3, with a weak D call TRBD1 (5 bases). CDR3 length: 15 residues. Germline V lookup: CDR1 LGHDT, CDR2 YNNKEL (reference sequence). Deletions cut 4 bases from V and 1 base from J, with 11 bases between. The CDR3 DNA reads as TGTGCCAGCAGCCTAACGACAGCGTCTGGAAACACCATATATTTT. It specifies CASSLTTASGNTIYF.

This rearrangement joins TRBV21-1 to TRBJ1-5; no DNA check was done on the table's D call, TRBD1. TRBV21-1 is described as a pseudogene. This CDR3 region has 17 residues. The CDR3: CARGQGDFFGSNQPQHF. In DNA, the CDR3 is TGTGCCAGGGGACAGGGGGATTTCTTCGGGAGCAATCAGCCCCAGCATTTT.

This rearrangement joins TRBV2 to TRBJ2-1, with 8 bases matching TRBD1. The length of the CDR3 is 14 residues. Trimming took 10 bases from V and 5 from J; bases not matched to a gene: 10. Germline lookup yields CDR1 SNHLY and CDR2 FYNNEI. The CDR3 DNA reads TGTGCCACCTTAGGACAGGGTAGGGACAATGAGCAGTTCTTC. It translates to CATLGQGRDNEQFF.

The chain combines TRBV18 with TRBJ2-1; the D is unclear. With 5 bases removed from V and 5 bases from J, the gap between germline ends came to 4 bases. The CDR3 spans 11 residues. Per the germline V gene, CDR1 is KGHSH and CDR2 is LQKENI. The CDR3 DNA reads TGTGCCAGCTCAGAGAACAATGAGCAGTTCTTC. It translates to CASSENNEQFF.